This TCR beta chain was profiled in a study of neurological immune-mediated disorders. Germline V CDR1 and CDR2: SGHVS, FQNEAQ. V was pared by 0 bases and J by 4 bases, with 7 bases of the junction left unmatched. The CDR3 is made up of 16 amino acids. Overall study results and limits: The expanded clones of different subjects shared no CDR3 amino acid sequences (suggesting private repertoires in all groups). HTLV-1-associated myelopathy displayed the greatest TCR clonal expansion, and multiple sclerosis exhibited the smallest, lower than that of healthy controls.

This clonotype appeared many times. Its specificity is not known. MiXCR was run by TCRdb on the 5' RACE reads, yielding one entry per CDR3 protein. Seen here are some 14,000 distinct CDR3 sequences, 6% to 8% observed once, and the top ten hold roughly a quarter. Sequencing used CD8+ T cells from blood. This TCR came from a woman aged 40 to 49 in good health. This rearrangement joins TRBV7-8 to TRBJ2-3; 7 bases fit TRBD2. CDR3: CASSLASGGGPDTQYF. The CDR3 bases are TGTGCCAGCAGCTTAGCGAGTGGCGGGGGTCCAGATACGCAGTATTTT.